The 32 T cell receptor beta chains in this list originate from one sample, sequenced in a study of blood T cell repertoires in COVID-19. Libraries were prepared by immunoSEQ multiplex PCR; TCRdb keeps only in-frame clonotypes and omits some of them. The sample contains around 260,000 clones, roughly nine tenths of which appear only once. Sequencing was performed on peripheral blood. The source of these receptors is a man in his forties who had recovered from COVID-19.

The chain has TRBV9 and TRBJ2-5; the D gene is possibly TRBD2 (6 bases). Per the germline V gene, CDR1 is SGDLS and CDR2 is YYNGEE. V was clipped by 0 bases and J by 5 bases, with 14 bases between them. The CDR3 totals 15 residues. CDR3 in amino acids: CASSVVWEAVETQYF. As DNA, the CDR3 is TGTGCCAGCAGCGTAGTTTGGGAGGCGGTCGAGACCCAGTACTTC.

This chain joins TRBV6-5 and TRBJ2-6; TRBD1 might be the D (5 bases). This CDR3 spans 14 amino acids. Germline values: CDR1 MNHEY, CDR2 SVGAGI. The V and J ends lost 6 bases and 1 base respectively, with 7 bases between them. CDR3 bases: TGTGCCAGCAGAAACAGGTCTGGGGCCAACGTCCTGACTTTC. It codes for CASRNRSGANVLTF.

The rearrangement joins TRBV13 to TRBJ1-2, with a possible D match to TRBD1 (6 bases). The CDR3 loop spans 13 amino acids. CDR1 is PRHDT and CDR2 is FYEKMQ in the germline V gene (reference sequence). Trimming shortened V by 0 bases and J by 6 bases, and 8 bases separated the two germline ends. The CDR3 DNA sequence: TGTGCCAGCAGCTTAGGTCAGGGGCATGGCTACACCTTC. Protein sequence: CASSLGQGHGYTF.

The rearrangement links TRBV5-1 to TRBJ2-1, with 11 bases that match TRBD1. The germline V gene encodes CDR1 SGHRS and CDR2 YFSETQ. The CDR3 is made up of 16 amino acids. Trimming removed 2 bases from V and 3 bases from J; junction bases left unmatched: 4. The CDR3 region has the DNA TGCGCCAGCAGCTTACAAGGGACAGGGGGCTACAATGAGCAGTTCTTC. Protein product: CASSLQGTGGYNEQFF.

The genes are TRBV5-1 and TRBJ2-2; 7 bases fit TRBD1. The CDR3 runs to 14 residues. Germline V gives CDR1 SGHRS, CDR2 YFSETQ. Trimming at V came to 5 bases and at J to 4 bases, leaving 5 bases not matched to a gene. CDR3 nucleotides: TGCGCCAGCAGGGGACAGTCGGGCACCGGGGAGCTGTTTTTT. Translated: CASRGQSGTGELFF.

This clone was recorded once. The genes are TRBV5-4 and TRBJ2-5; TRBD2 is a possible D gene (6 bases). V lost 4 bases and J lost 5, with 18 bases in between. Germline V gene data show CDR1 as SGHNT and CDR2 as YYREEE (reference sequence). CDR3 length: 15 residues. DNA of the CDR3: TGTGCCAGCAGCCCGACGCGGGGTATGGGGGAGACCCAGTACTTC. It codes for CASSPTRGMGETQYF.

The rearrangement uses TRBV7-2 and TRBJ1-4; 8 positions match TRBD1. Germline values: CDR1 SGHTA, CDR2 FQGNSA. The CDR3 length is 14 residues. The V segment lost 5 bases and the J segment 8 bases; nucleotides outside the gene matches: 7. Written as DNA, the CDR3 is TGTGCCAGCAGCCCTCGGACAGGGCTAGAAAAACTGTTTTTT. Translation gives CASSPRTGLEKLFF. Looking up the rest from reference TRBV7-2 and TRBJ1-4 gives the full variable domain: GAGVSQSPSNKVTEKGKDVELRCDPISGHTALYWYRQSLGQGLEFLIYFQGNSAPDKSGLPSDRFSAERTGGSVSTLTIQRTQQEDSAVYLCASSPRTGLEKLFFGSGTQLSVL.

The chain recombines TRBV19 with TRBJ1-1, with unresolved D. Trimming cost V 6 bases and J 7 bases, with 18 bases left between them. CDR1 is LNHDA, CDR2 SQIVND, per germline (reference sequence). The CDR3 covers 14 residues. The CDR3 DNA reads as TGTGCCAGTAGCACCGCCGCCGCGGTCGGTGAAGCTTTCTTT. It translates to CASSTAAAVGEAFF.

This clone was picked up one time. This chain links TRBV11-2 with TRBJ2-1; D perhaps matches TRBD1 (5 bases). The germline gives CDR1 SGHAT, CDR2 FQNNGV. The germline V and J ends were trimmed by 4 bases and 10 bases, with 8 bases remaining between them. This CDR3 contains 11 residues. CDR3: CASSSRAEQFF. CDR3 coding DNA: TGTGCCAGCAGCTCCAGGGCGGAGCAGTTCTTC.

This chain connects TRBV7-9 to TRBJ1-2; perhaps TRBD1 as D (6 bases). V lost 2 bases to trimming and J lost 7 bases, with 11 bases between them. Germline V gene sequence: CDR1 SEHNR, CDR2 FQNEAQ (reference sequence). This CDR3 region has 13 residues. The CDR3 reads CASSLPGVSGYTF. DNA for the CDR3: TGTGCCAGCAGCTTACCAGGGGTTTCTGGCTACACCTTC.

This rearrangement joins TRBV24-1 to TRBJ2-1; 15 bases match TRBD2. Trimming at V came to 4 bases and at J to 3 bases, leaving 24 bases not matched to a gene. The CDR3 extends over 24 amino acids. Germline CDR1 KGHDR, CDR2 SFDVKD. Here the CDR3 reads CATSDPWTSGRANILPNHYNEQFF. CDR3 nucleotide sequence: TGTGCCACCAGTGACCCTTGGACTAGCGGGAGGGCCAATATACTCCCCAACCACTACAATGAGCAGTTCTTC.

CDR3 amino acids: CASSDPSTDTQYF. In DNA form, the CDR3 reads TGTGCCAGCAGTGACCCAAGCACAGATACGCAGTATTTT. The V call is TRBV6-4, the J call TRBJ2-3, with D unclear. Germline CDR1 is MRHNA and CDR2 is SNTAGT. V was shortened by 2 bases and J by 0 bases, with 3 bases between the two germline ends. The CDR3 is made up of 13 amino acids.

The chain recombines TRBV9 with TRBJ2-3; possibly TRBD2 for D (5 bases). CDR1 SGDLS and CDR2 YYNGEE come from the germline V gene. The V gene lost 0 bases and the J gene lost 0 bases, with 14 bases spanning the gap. The CDR3 totals 17 residues. CDR3 in amino acids: CASSVGVASPSTDTQYF. The CDR3 DNA reads as TGTGCCAGCAGCGTAGGGGTAGCGTCACCTAGCACAGATACGCAGTATTTT. Looking up the rest from reference TRBV9 and TRBJ2-3 gives the full variable domain: DSGVTQTPKHLITATGQRVTLRCSPRSGDLSVYWYQQSLDQGLQFLIQYYNGEERAKGNILERFSAQQFPDLHSELNLSSLELGDSALYFCASSVGVASPSTDTQYFGPGTRLTVL.

This clone showed up just a few times. The chain carries TRBV7-9 and TRBJ2-6, with a tentative D call TRBD2 (7 bases). Between the trimmed V and J ends, which lost 10 bases and 0 bases, there was a span of 13 bases. Germline CDR1 and CDR2: SEHNR and FQNEAQ (reference sequence). This CDR3 comprises 15 residues. The DNA of the CDR3 is TGTGCCAAAGGGGGGGGGCCCTCTGGGGCCAACGTCCTGACTTTC. Protein: CAKGGGPSGANVLTF.

This sequence joins TRBV10-3 and TRBJ2-5; TRBD1 agrees at 9 bases. The germline V gene encodes CDR1 ENHRY and CDR2 SYGVKD. Trimming took 4 bases from V and 4 from J; bases not matched to a gene: 10. The CDR3 has 16 amino acids. This chain's CDR3 is CAISAVQGARTETQYF. The CDR3 bases are TGTGCCATCAGTGCGGTACAGGGGGCGAGAACAGAGACCCAGTACTTC.

This chain joins TRBV6-5 and TRBJ2-1; 8 nucleotides line up with TRBD2. Germline lookup yields CDR1 MNHEY and CDR2 SVGAGI. V lost 2 bases and J lost 7; bases outside the gene matches: 7. The CDR3 loop spans 15 amino acids. CDR3 coding DNA: TGTGCCAGCAGTTACGGGACTAGTGAGGGGAATGAGCAGTTCTTC. It encodes CASSYGTSEGNEQFF.

The chain is built from TRBV7-6 and TRBJ2-7; D is ambiguous. This CDR3 comprises 17 residues. CDR1 is SGHVS and CDR2 is FNYEAQ in the germline V gene. The V gene lost 1 base and the J gene lost 3 bases, with 19 bases spanning the gap. CDR3: CASSLVTPRLAHYEQYF. CDR3 nucleotide sequence: TGTGCCAGCAGCTTAGTGACCCCTCGACTGGCCCACTACGAGCAGTACTTC.

This clone has more than one count but fewer than ten. The chain recombines TRBV2 with TRBJ1-4, with D tentatively TRBD1 (6 bases). The V end lost 3 bases, the J end lost 13 bases, and 12 bases lay between the germline ends. This CDR3 has 12 amino acids. Germline-derived CDR1 and CDR2 are SNHLY and FYNNEI. CDR3 sequence reads: CASSEGAVGLFF. The CDR3 bases are TGTGCCAGCAGTGAGGGGGCCGTCGGACTGTTTTTT. The full variable domain, with the rest looked up from reference TRBV2 and TRBJ1-4, is EPEVTQTPSHQVTQMGQEVILRCVPISNHLYFYWYRQILGQKVEFLVSFYNNEISEKSEIFDDQFSVERPDGSNFTLKIRSTKLEDSAMYFCASSEGAVGLFFGSGTQLSVL.

The V and J genes are TRBV7-9 and TRBJ1-2; no definite D call. Germline loops: CDR1 SEHNR, CDR2 FQNEAQ (reference sequence). The CDR3 is 16 residues long. The germline V and J ends were trimmed by 0 bases and 8 bases, with 19 bases remaining between them. The CDR3 coding sequence is TGTGCCAGCAGCTTAGCCGTTGGGCAGCACCTTCGAGGCTACACCTTC. It codes for CASSLAVGQHLRGYTF.

DNA of the CDR3: TGTGCCAGCAGCTTACTAGCGGGAAACAATGAGCAGTTCTTC. Residues: CASSLLAGNNEQFF. This sequence joins TRBV7-9 and TRBJ2-1, with 9 bases matching TRBD2. J was trimmed by 5 bases and V by 2 bases; bases with no gene match: 1. Germline loops: CDR1 SEHNR, CDR2 FQNEAQ (reference sequence). The CDR3 totals 14 residues.

This sequence joins TRBV7-2 and TRBJ2-3; 7 bases fit TRBD1. This CDR3 region has 12 residues. CDR1 and CDR2 from the germline V gene are SGHTA and FQGNSA. Trimming cost V 5 bases and J 12 bases; bases outside gene matches: 8. Here the CDR3 reads CASSVPGQTQYF. The CDR3 DNA reads as TGTGCCAGCAGCGTGCCGGGACAGACTCAGTATTTT.

The rearrangement joins TRBV3-1 (or the pseudogene TRBV3-2) to TRBJ2-7; D is perhaps TRBD1 (6 bases). V lost 5 bases and J 6 bases, leaving 17 bases between the germline ends. The CDR3 consists of 14 residues. CDR1 is LGHDT and CDR2 is YNNKEL in the germline V gene (reference sequence). CDR3 protein: CASSIRQDGAEQYF. The DNA of the CDR3 is TGTGCCAGCAGCATTCGACAGGACGGGGCCGAGCAGTACTTC.

The V and J genes are TRBV7-8 and TRBJ2-7; D is perhaps TRBD1 (6 bases). Germline CDR1 SGHVS, CDR2 FQNEAQ. V lost 5 bases, J lost 4 bases, and 12 bases lay in between. The CDR3 loop spans 13 amino acids. This chain's CDR3 is CASSLGHRYEQYF. The CDR3, as DNA: TGTGCCAGCAGCCTGGGACACCGGTACGAGCAGTACTTC.

V and J are TRBV6-4 and TRBJ2-4, with a weak D call TRBD2 (6 bases). V was trimmed by 7 bases and J by 1 base, leaving 20 bases between them. CDR3 length equals 17 residues. CDR1 MRHNA and CDR2 SNTAGT come from the germline V gene. The CDR3 region has the DNA TGTGCCAGCACCCGGGGCGAGCGTGCGGGGGCCAAAAACATTCAGTACTTC. Translating gives CASTRGERAGAKNIQYF.

The chain recombines TRBV9 with TRBJ2-3, with TRBD2 matching 11 bases. The CDR3 sequence is 16 residues long. The V gene end was trimmed by 4 bases and the J gene end by 6 bases; junction bases not matched to a gene: 10. CDR1 and CDR2 (germline): SGDLS, YYNGEE. The CDR3 DNA sequence: TGTGCCAGCAGCCCACATAGCGGGGGGGCACCGGATACGCAGTATTTT. It is translated as CASSPHSGGAPDTQYF.

The V and J genes are TRBV15 and TRBJ2-5, with 7 positions matching TRBD1. Per the germline V gene, CDR1 is LNHNV and CDR2 is YYDKDF (reference sequence). The V and J ends lost 3 bases and 2 bases, in that order; junction bases with no gene match: 6. The CDR3 runs 15 residues. The CDR3 loop reads CATSRSIQGQETQYF. The CDR3 region has the DNA TGTGCCACCAGCAGGTCCATACAGGGGCAAGAGACCCAGTACTTC.

The chain recombines TRBV7-3 with TRBJ2-7; the D gene is possibly TRBD1 (5 bases). Trimming stripped 3 bases from V and 3 bases from J, with 12 bases between. This CDR3 has 14 amino acids. Germline V gene data show CDR1 as SGHTA and CDR2 as FQGTGA. CDR3 nucleotides: TGTGCCAGCAGCTTGCAGGGTGGTTTCTACGAGCAGTACTTC. It encodes CASSLQGGFYEQYF. The variable domain in full, with the rest retrieved from reference TRBV7-3 and TRBJ2-7, is GAGVSQTPSNKVTEKGKYVELRCDPISGHTALYWYRQSLGQGPEFLIYFQGTGAADDSGLPNDRFFAVRPEGSVSTLKIQRTERGDSAVYLCASSLQGGFYEQYFGPGTRLTVT.

The chain employs TRBV6-2 or TRBV6-3 and TRBJ2-2, with a weak D call TRBD1 (5 bases). This CDR3 is 13 amino acids long. V shed 6 bases and J shed 4 bases, with 9 bases lying between them. Germline assignment: CDR1 MNHEY and CDR2 SVGEGT. The DNA for the CDR3 is TGTGCCAGCAGCCGACAGAGCACCGGGGAGCTGTTTTTT. Its translation: CASSRQSTGELFF.

The chain carries TRBV5-1 and TRBJ1-2, with D possibly being TRBD1 (6 bases). V was trimmed by 0 bases and J by 2 bases, leaving 11 bases between them. The CDR3 is 15 residues long. CDR1 SGHRS and CDR2 YFSETQ come from the germline V gene. CDR3 in amino acids: CASSLETRGNYGYTF. CDR3 nucleotides: TGCGCCAGCAGCTTGGAAACCAGGGGAAACTATGGCTACACCTTC.

The chain joins TRBV4-3 to TRBJ1-3; tentative D call: TRBD1 (6 bases). Trimming removed 1 base at V and 0 bases at J, with 10 bases between. There are 16 residues in the CDR3. Germline lookup yields CDR1 LGHNA and CDR2 YSLEER. CDR3 protein: CASSQVPGASGNTIYF. The DNA of the CDR3 is TGCGCCAGCAGCCAAGTTCCAGGGGCCTCTGGAAACACCATATATTTT.

This chain links TRBV25-1 with TRBJ1-1; perhaps TRBD1 as D (6 bases). The CDR3 is 11 amino acids. Germline V gives CDR1 MGHDK, CDR2 SYGVNS. V was trimmed by 6 bases and J by 8 bases, leaving 10 bases between them. The CDR3: CASRVGTEAFF. In nucleotides, the CDR3 is TGTGCCAGCAGGGTAGGGACAGAAGCTTTCTTT.

The V gene is TRBV10-3, the J gene TRBJ1-6; D unclear. Germline CDR1 is ENHRY and CDR2 is SYGVKD. V lost 4 bases, J lost 10 bases, and 14 bases lay in between. This CDR3 spans 14 amino acids. CDR3 residues: CAISGSRVVSPLHF. The CDR3 nucleotides are TGTGCCATCAGTGGGTCAAGAGTCGTCTCACCCCTCCACTTT.